These 11 T cell receptor beta chains share one sample of origin, sequenced in a study of control samples from healthy donors and cancer patients. Profiled with immunoSEQ multiplex PCR; TCRdb holds only in-frame clones, not every one. The data show 95,000 to 130,000 clones, over 85% seen once. The sequenced sample consisted of blood. These receptor sequences come from a man younger than 40 in good health.

The chain employs TRBV9 and TRBJ1-2, with 9 positions matching TRBD1. CDR1 SGDLS and CDR2 YYNGEE come from the germline V gene. This CDR3 is 15 amino acids long. Trimming took 4 bases from V and 8 from J; bases not matched to a gene: 12. Written as DNA, the CDR3 is TGTGCCAGCAGCTCCCGGACAGGGGTAGATCGCGGCTACACCTTC. Translated, it gives CASSSRTGVDRGYTF.

This chain links TRBV6-5 with TRBJ2-1, with TRBD1 as a possible D gene (5 bases). V shed 2 bases and J shed 4 bases, with 15 bases lying between them. The CDR3 contains 16 residues. Germline V gene lookup returns CDR1 MNHEY and CDR2 SVGAGI. The CDR3 loop is CASSYVQGRQYNEQFF. The CDR3 DNA follows: TGTGCCAGCAGTTACGTTCAGGGTAGACAGTACAATGAGCAGTTCTTC.

The table lists this clone with a count of one. This CDR3 is CSVEDLGAGGDTQYF. As DNA, the CDR3 is TGCAGCGTTGAAGACCTAGGCGCGGGGGGCGATACGCAGTATTTT. The chain recombines TRBV29-1 with TRBJ2-3; 8 bases align to TRBD2. CDR3 length: 15 residues. V trimming: 0 bases; J trimming: 6 bases; junction bases outside the gene matches: 8. Germline V gene sequence: CDR1 SQVTM, CDR2 ANQGSEA.

CDR3 sequence (DNA): TGTGCCAGTAGTGCTCCGGTCGGGTTCTCCTACAATGAGCAGTTCTTC. As protein: CASSAPVGFSYNEQFF. This chain connects TRBV19 to TRBJ2-1; D is uncertain. This CDR3 is built from 16 residues. Per the germline V gene, CDR1 is LNHDA and CDR2 is SQIVND (reference sequence). The germline V and J ends were trimmed by 5 bases and 0 bases, with 14 bases remaining between them.

This clone has only one observation. The V gene is TRBV10-1, the J gene TRBJ2-3; 10 bases agree with TRBD2. Germline-derived CDR1 and CDR2 are WNHNN and SYGVQD (reference sequence). The CDR3 runs 15 residues. The ends lost 6 bases at V and 5 bases at J; junction bases unmatched: 8. The CDR3 DNA sequence: TGCGCCAGCAGCGCCGGGACTAGCGAGCTAGATACGCAGTATTTT. Translating gives CASSAGTSELDTQYF.

The chain employs TRBV25-1 and TRBJ1-2; D not certain. The CDR3 runs 14 residues. The germline CDR1 and CDR2 sequences are MGHDK and SYGVNS. Trimming took off 3 bases at V and 5 bases at J, with 13 bases between the two ends. The DNA of the CDR3 is TGTGCCAGCAGTGATCAATATAAGGAGTATGGCTACACCTTC. It translates to CASSDQYKEYGYTF.

The rearrangement uses TRBV4-1 and TRBJ2-1; the D gene could be TRBD1 or TRBD2 (6 bases each). The CDR3 totals 14 residues. V gave up 1 base and J gave up 5 bases, with 9 bases separating them. CDR1 and CDR2 (germline): MGHRA, YSYEKL. The CDR3 DNA reads as TGCGCCAGCAGCCAAGTACGGGGGCACAATGAGCAGTTCTTC. It specifies CASSQVRGHNEQFF.

V and J are TRBV27 and TRBJ2-2, with TRBD2 as a possible D gene (5 bases). Trimming removed 1 base at V and 5 bases at J, with 17 bases between. The V gene's germline CDR1 is MNHEY and CDR2 SMNVEV (reference sequence). The CDR3 is 17 residues long. The CDR3 spells CASSLFSDSPLTGELFF. CDR3 nucleotides: TGTGCCAGCAGTTTATTCTCGGACTCCCCCTTGACCGGGGAGCTGTTTTTT.

This chain links TRBV7-2 with TRBJ1-2; D gene unclear. This CDR3 is 14 amino acids long. Between the trimmed V and J ends, which lost 5 bases and 5 bases, there was a span of 15 bases. CDR1 is SGHTA and CDR2 is FQGNSA in the germline V gene. The CDR3 region has the DNA TGTGCCAGCAGCCAACGTGGCCCTCATTATGGCTACACCTTC. Protein product: CASSQRGPHYGYTF. Together with reference TRBV7-2 and TRBJ1-2, the CDR3 gives the full variable domain: GAGVSQSPSNKVTEKGKDVELRCDPISGHTALYWYRQSLGQGLEFLIYFQGNSAPDKSGLPSDRFSAERTGGSVSTLTIQRTQQEDSAVYLCASSQRGPHYGYTFGSGTRLTVV.

The gene calls are TRBV3-1 (or the pseudogene TRBV3-2) and TRBJ2-1, with TRBD1 matching over 7 bases. V lost 0 bases and J lost 0; bases outside the gene matches: 5. Germline V gives CDR1 LGHDT, CDR2 YNNKEL (reference sequence). The CDR3 runs to 17 residues. In DNA form, the CDR3 reads TGTGCCAGCAGCCAAGATTGGGCAGGGGGCTCCTACAATGAGCAGTTCTTC. Its protein is CASSQDWAGGSYNEQFF.

J is TRBJ1-2 and V is TRBV15; D possibly corresponds to TRBD1 (5 bases). The germline CDR1 and CDR2 sequences are LNHNV and YYDKDF (reference sequence). V was trimmed by 0 bases and J by 2 bases, leaving 10 bases between them. The CDR3 extends over 15 amino acids. This CDR3 reads CATSRETSGNYGYTF. The CDR3 DNA follows: TGTGCCACCAGCAGAGAAACCTCAGGGAACTATGGCTACACCTTC.